Sequencing of this TCR beta chain was carried out in a study of a mutant IDH1 vaccine in newly diagnosed glioma. On this clone itself: The target antigen is unknown.

Time point meaning: week 35, safety follow-up. In every dose of vaccine, 300 ug of mutant IDH1 20-mer peptide was given alongside topical imiquimod. The data were produced by immunoSEQ multiplex PCR, yet TCRdb's version contains in-frame clones alone and is incomplete. The repertoire holds roughly 50,000 clones, 80% to 90% seen once, with approximately 4% in the top ten. The germline V gene encodes CDR1 LNHDA and CDR2 SQIVND (reference sequence). Trimming stripped 3 bases from V and 3 bases from J, with 10 bases between. This CDR3 spans 14 amino acids. The genes are TRBV19 and TRBJ2-3; D is undetermined. The clonotype comes from a woman younger than 30 with glioma. The material sequenced was PBMCs, taken from a glioma patient whose treatment included an IDH1 peptide vaccine. Here the CDR3 reads CASSIAWGTDTQYF. CDR3 DNA sequence: TGTGCCAGTAGTATCGCCTGGGGAACAGATACGCAGTATTTT.